The 6 T cell receptor beta chains reported below all come from one sample, sequenced in a study of CD8+ T cells in alopecia areata. It was cDNA, reverse transcribed from extracted RNA, that served as the sequencing template. The assay was immunoSEQ multiplex PCR, and TCRdb's table has in-frame clones only and misses some. The sample includes about 200,000 clones, under 40% seen only once; the top ten take roughly 0.45%. As for treatment: oral pan-JAK inhibitor, 5-10 mg twice daily. This specimen was CD4+ T cells sorted from blood, taken at approximately week 31, from a patient treated with tofacitinib. The origin of the receptors is a human donor with alopecia areata.

The rearrangement uses TRBV5-4 and TRBJ2-1; 10 bases agree with TRBD2. The CDR3 covers 16 residues. Germline values: CDR1 SGHNT, CDR2 YYREEE (reference sequence). J was trimmed by 8 bases and V by 0 bases; bases with no gene match: 8. CDR3 DNA sequence: TGTGCCAGCAGCTTGGGGGCTAGCGGGAGTTTGGATGAGCAGTTCTTC. Translated: CASSLGASGSLDEQFF.

In this sample, this clone turned up a few times. V is TRBV19 and J is TRBJ2-4; tentatively, D is TRBD1 or TRBD2 (6 bases each). Trimming pared 5 bases from V and 2 bases from J, leaving 16 bases between. The CDR3 covers 16 residues. Germline lookup yields CDR1 LNHDA and CDR2 SQIVND (reference sequence). CDR3 nucleotides: TGTGCCAGTAGTCCGGGGGCCGACGCCCCCAAAAACATTCAGTACTTC. Translation gives CASSPGADAPKNIQYF.

The chain uses TRBV30 and TRBJ2-4, with no clear D. The CDR3 extends over 14 amino acids. CDR1 is GTSNPN, CDR2 SVGIG, per germline (reference sequence). Trimming stripped 4 bases from V and 0 bases from J, with 10 bases between. The CDR3 region is CAWNTALAKNIQYF. DNA of the CDR3: TGTGCCTGGAATACTGCGCTAGCCAAAAACATTCAGTACTTC.

This clone has only a few counts. CDR3 in DNA: TGCGCCAGCAGTCGCCTCTTACCGGCCAGGGCCAAAAACATTCAGTACTTC. Protein: CASSRLLPARAKNIQYF. The genes are TRBV23-1 and TRBJ2-4, with D unresolved. TRBV23-1 is an open reading frame whose function is uncertain. The germline V and J ends were trimmed by 4 bases and 1 base, with 17 bases remaining between them. The CDR3 is made up of 17 amino acids.

The J gene is TRBJ2-2, the V gene TRBV7-9; 8 bases map to TRBD1. With 8 bases clipped from V and 0 bases from J, the junction kept 5 bases outside the gene matches. The CDR3 sequence is 15 residues long. Germline CDR1 is SEHNR and CDR2 is FQNEAQ (reference sequence). CDR3 coding DNA: TGTGCCAGCGGACCACAGGGGGCGAACACCGGGGAGCTGTTTTTT. Protein product: CASGPQGANTGELFF.

V is TRBV6-1 and J is TRBJ2-7; the D call may be TRBD1 or TRBD2 (5 bases each). The CDR3 has 13 amino acids. Deletions cut 7 bases from V and 2 bases from J, with 12 bases between. The germline V gene encodes CDR1 MNHNS and CDR2 SASEGT. In nucleotides, the CDR3 is TGTGCCAGCATCGGGGCGGAAACCTACGAGCAGTACTTC. Translation gives CASIGAETYEQYF.